The entry that follows covers one T cell receptor (beta chain) sequence. The data are from a study of cytomegalovirus exposure and HLA in healthy donors. As for the study in general: It was reported in a later analysis that the same platform had been used for the 120 or so validation repertoires as for the roughly 670 first-cohort repertoires.

The repertoire was sequenced with immunoSEQ multiplex PCR; TCRdb's copy has only in-frame clones and lacks some. The data show under 250,000 clones, with around nine tenths seen just once and about 0.95% held by the top ten. The sample comprised PBMCs. The sequence came from a young woman in good health and CMV-seronegative.

The CDR3 loop is CSAGASGEQFF. The CDR3 DNA sequence: TGCAGTGCAGGGGCTAGTGGTGAGCAGTTCTTC. V usage is TRBV20-1 and J usage is TRBJ2-1, with D tentatively TRBD1 (5 bases). The CDR3 consists of 11 residues. CDR1 is DFQATT and CDR2 is SNEGSKA in the germline V gene (reference sequence). V was shortened by 6 bases and J by 9 bases, with 12 bases between the two germline ends.